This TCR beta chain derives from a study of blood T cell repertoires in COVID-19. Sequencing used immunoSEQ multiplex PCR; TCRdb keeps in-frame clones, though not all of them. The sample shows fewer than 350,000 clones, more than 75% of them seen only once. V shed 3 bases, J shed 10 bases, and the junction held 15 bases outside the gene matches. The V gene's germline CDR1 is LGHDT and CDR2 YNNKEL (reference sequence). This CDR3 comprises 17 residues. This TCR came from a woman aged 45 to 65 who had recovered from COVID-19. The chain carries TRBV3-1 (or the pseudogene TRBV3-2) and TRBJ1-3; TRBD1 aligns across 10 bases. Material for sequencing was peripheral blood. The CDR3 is CASSQITGTGVFGTIYF. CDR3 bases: TGTGCCAGCAGCCAGATAACCGGGACAGGGGTTTTTGGAACCATATATTTT.